Listed here is a single T cell receptor beta chain. Its target is unknown. This sample stems from a study of identifying expanded T cells in peripheral blood. During the collection period, no donor immune events like infections were recorded. Germline V lookup: CDR1 SGHVS, CDR2 FNYEAQ. Trimming removed 5 bases from V and 1 base from J, with 11 bases in between. The CDR3 is made up of 14 amino acids. The protocol was immunoSEQ multiplex PCR, while the TCRdb copy is restricted to in-frame clones and leaves out a portion. The table includes 55,000 to 60,000 clones, approximately 89% detected once. Whole-study results and caveats: Variance in clone template counts between approximately 2-week samples significantly increased with total template count across all healthy donors. About 1.2 clones differed between technical replicates, versus about 15 and 19 over time.

The clonotype comes from a person aged 18 to 70 in good health. Sequenced input: blood. The gene calls are TRBV7-6 and TRBJ1-1; perhaps TRBD1 as D (5 bases). The CDR3, as DNA: TGTGCCAGCAGCCCGACAGCTACGAACACTGAAGCTTTCTTT. Protein: CASSPTATNTEAFF. Complete variable domain (other parts from reference TRBV7-6 and TRBJ1-1): GAGVSQSPRYKVTKRGQDVALRCDPISGHVSLYWYRQALGQGPEFLTYFNYEAQQDKSGLPNDRFSAERPEGSISTLTIQRTEQRDSAMYRCASSPTATNTEAFFGQGTRLTVV.